The sequence of this TCR beta chain was determined in a study of blood T cells in healthy people across ages (dated by TCRdb to the mid-2010s). Background on the whole study: In model experiments, template switching captured roughly one uniquely barcoded TCR beta cDNA molecule for every two T cells. Age-related changes in TCR beta repertoire diversity were measured in the study by deep sequencing normalized with unique cDNA molecular identifiers. The donors were divided into four age groups: young (average approximately 17 years), middle-aged (about 40), aged (around 59) and long-lived (82). Donors of different ages were randomly distributed across sequencing lanes to avoid experimental bias. For two donors (one aged 18 to 30 and one aged 80 or older), the study analyzed two additional independent replicas of 1 million unique cDNA reads from the same blood draw.

Study-wide conclusions, independent of this receptor: Conclusive comparison of naive and antigen-experienced compartments was prevented by the profiling of bulk unsorted PBMCs. Because the CMV infection status of the donors was unknown, age-related changes in expanded clonotypes may potentially have been confounded. The long-lived group showed more naive CD4+ T cells, fewer expanded clones and increased TCR diversity than the aged group, suggesting age selection. Observed TCR beta diversity correlated strongly with the percentage of naive T cells measured by flow cytometry. As age increased, observed TCR beta diversity per million T cells dropped in a roughly linear way, and a significant reduction was already evident by age 40. Estimates of total diversity based on one million sequenced T cells were considered lower bounds and underestimates.

Receptor libraries were prepared by 5' RACE. The second PCR ran for about 6 to 11 cycles and used a J-beta primer mix along with a sample-barcoded 5' primer. A template-switch 5' adaptor carrying 12 random nucleotides introduced a unique molecular identifier onto each TCR beta cDNA molecule. Each sample yielded at least 2.5 million CDR3-containing paired-end reads. First-strand cDNA was synthesized from all RNA with the Mint cDNA synthesis kit, primed by a TRBC-specific oligonucleotide. Following uracil-DNA glycosylase treatment, a first 18-cycle PCR with universal primers M1SS and BC2_uni_R was performed on all cDNA. Processing in the source paper ran as follows. Normalization of each sample was performed by random selection of 1 million high-quality reads, each carrying a distinct molecular identifier. Reads with shared molecular identifiers were discarded instead of being binned into consensus sequences. MiTCR, set to a Q25 quality threshold and the strictest error-elimination algorithm, was used for CDR3 identification, clonotype clustering and error correction. A nonparametric unseen species model with Euler transformation was used to estimate a lower bound on total TCR beta diversity. TCRdb reprocessed the public reads (quality trimming at Q25 with fastp, clone calling with MiXCR) and kept in-frame beta chains. Duplicate CDR3 protein sequences are folded into a single record with the most common DNA and genes. The V and J calls reflect TCRdb's pipeline rather than the authors' work. The sample data list around 1,900,000 distinct CDR3 sequences, and 39% of these were observed just once. The ten most abundant clones make up 23% of the sample.

Per the germline V gene, SQVTM is the CDR1 and ANQGSEA is the CDR2. Reading from cysteine to phenylalanine, the CDR3 counts 13 amino acids. Of the read, only the CDR3 DNA is kept; its 39 bases are in frame from base 1. V loses 7 bases, J loses 5 bases, and the germline ends lie 17 bases apart. This clonotype came up a few times. The clone's antigen remains unknown. The input lacks base qualities; no much larger clone sits a single base away. Donors were roughly 40 systemically healthy Caucasian individuals from Russia aged roughly 6 to 90 years. Each donor gave around 9.8 milliliters of peripheral blood, collected into EDTA-treated Vacutainer tubes. Ficoll-Paque density-gradient centrifugation was used to isolate PBMCs, with at least 7 million obtained per sample. Total RNA, at least 6 micrograms per sample, was extracted from PBMCs with Trizol reagent. For every donor, an aliquot of PBMCs went through flow cytometry to measure the percentages of naive CD45RAhigh/CD27high T cells.

This chain joins TRBV29-1 to TRBJ2-5; the D element could tentatively be TRBD1 or TRBD2, as 5 bases agree for each. Specimen: blood. This TCR was recovered from a human donor in good health. CDR3 region: CSARQRVGETQYF. The DNA reads TGCAGCGCGCGACAGAGGGTCGGTGAGACCCAGTACTTC.